Below, 5 T cell receptor beta chains from the same sample are listed, as sequenced in a study of cytomegalovirus exposure and HLA in healthy donors. Primers included in the PCR were 60 Vbeta and 13 Jbeta primers. This table comes from immunoSEQ multiplex PCR, and its TCRdb copy is limited to in-frame clones, with some not included. The sample gives some 150,000 clones, roughly 76% of which show up once; 1.3% to 1.5% is in the top ten. Sample: PBMCs. These receptor sequences come from a man in his sixties in good health and CMV-seronegative.

This clone was picked up a small number of times. The sample carries other DNA sequences with the same CDR3. This CDR3 is CASSLLAGSSTDTQYF. As DNA, the CDR3 is TGCGCCAGCAGCTTACTAGCGGGGTCTAGCACAGATACGCAGTATTTT. V and J are TRBV5-1 and TRBJ2-3; 10 bases agree with TRBD2. J lost 0 bases, V lost 2 bases, and 3 bases had no gene match. The CDR3 is 16 residues long. Germline V gene sequence: CDR1 SGHRS, CDR2 YFSETQ.

This rearrangement joins TRBV6-5 to TRBJ2-7; 7 nucleotides line up with TRBD2. There are 15 residues in the CDR3. The junction had 6 bases not matched to a gene; V was cut back by 3 bases and J by 1 base. The germline gives CDR1 MNHEY, CDR2 SVGAGI. CDR3 amino acids: CASSYASGDSYEQYF. The CDR3 DNA follows: TGTGCCAGCAGTTATGCTAGCGGCGATTCCTACGAGCAGTACTTC.

This rearrangement joins TRBV19 to TRBJ2-1; maybe TRBD1 (6 bases). From germline, CDR1 is LNHDA and CDR2 SQIVND (reference sequence). The CDR3 has 15 residues. The V end was cut by 5 bases, the J end by 2 bases, with 13 bases between. CDR3 protein: CASSARTEPYNEQFF. The CDR3 DNA follows: TGTGCCAGTAGTGCCCGGACAGAACCCTACAATGAGCAGTTCTTC.

The CDR3 sequence: CAWKDRVGTGELFF. In nucleotides, the CDR3 is TGTGCCTGGAAAGACAGGGTTGGAACCGGGGAGCTGTTTTTT. This chain connects TRBV30 to TRBJ2-2, with 7 nucleotides matching TRBD1. The CDR3 has 14 amino acids. V trimming: 4 bases; J trimming: 5 bases; junction bases outside the gene matches: 7. In germline, CDR1 is GTSNPN, CDR2 SVGIG (reference sequence).

The chain combines TRBV27 with TRBJ1-6, with 8 bases lining up with TRBD1. V lost 4 bases to trimming and J lost 8 bases; unmatched junction nucleotides: 4. The CDR3 consists of 14 residues. CDR1 and CDR2 from the germline V gene are MNHEY and SMNVEV (reference sequence). The CDR3 loop is CASSSDRVYSPLHF. The CDR3 DNA is TGTGCCAGCAGTTCGGACAGGGTTTATTCACCCCTCCACTTT.